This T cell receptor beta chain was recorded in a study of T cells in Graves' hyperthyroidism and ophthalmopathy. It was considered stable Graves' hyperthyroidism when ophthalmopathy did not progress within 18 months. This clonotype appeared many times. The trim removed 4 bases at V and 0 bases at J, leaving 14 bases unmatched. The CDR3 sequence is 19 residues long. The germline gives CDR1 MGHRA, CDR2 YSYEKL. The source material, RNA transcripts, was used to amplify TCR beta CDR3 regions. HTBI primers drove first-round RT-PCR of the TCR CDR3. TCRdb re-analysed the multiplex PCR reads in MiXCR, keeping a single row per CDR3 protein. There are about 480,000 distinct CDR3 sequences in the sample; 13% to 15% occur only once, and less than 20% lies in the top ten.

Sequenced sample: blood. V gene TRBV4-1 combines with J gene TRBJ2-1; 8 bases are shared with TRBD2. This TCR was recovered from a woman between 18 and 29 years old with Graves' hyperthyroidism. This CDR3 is CASSRASSGHPSSYNEQFF. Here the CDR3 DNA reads TGCGCCAGCAGCCGGGCGTCTAGCGGGCACCCCAGCTCCTACAATGAGCAGTTCTTC.